This T cell receptor (beta chain) was recovered during a study of technical replicates of blood from several donors. Sequencing used immunoSEQ multiplex PCR; TCRdb keeps in-frame clones, though not all of them. The data hold more than 70,000 clones, with around 97% observed a single time. The sample was T cells isolated from PBMCs. This TCR came from a human donor in good health.

The CDR3 spells CASSLKRRFGLQDEQFF. In DNA form, the CDR3 reads TGTGCCAGCAGTTTAAAGCGTAGGTTCGGGCTACAGGATGAGCAGTTCTTC. The rearrangement joins TRBV7-2 to TRBJ2-1, with D possibly being TRBD1 (5 bases). The CDR3 is 17 residues long. V gave up 6 bases and J gave up 8 bases, with 26 bases separating them. Germline-derived CDR1 and CDR2 are SGHTA and FQGNSA.